One TCR beta chain is described in this entry. This sample is part of a study of blood T cell repertoires in COVID-19. Under the authors' procedure: Amplified reference gene primers provided the basis for estimating nucleated cell counts. Profiled with immunoSEQ multiplex PCR; TCRdb holds only in-frame clones, not every one. The DNA was the basis for D and trimming; V, J and clone size are from that table. The sample carries about 250,000 clones, around 88% recorded once. Seattle-derived patients entered the study during active infection and were followed longitudinally. The TCR originated in a woman in her twenties or thirties with COVID-19, enrolled during active disease. Material: peripheral blood.

CDR3 coding DNA: TGTGCCAGCAGCTACTTAGCGGGGTGGAGCTACAATGAGCAGTTCTTC. This translates into CASSYLAGWSYNEQFF. The chain recombines TRBV3-1 (or the pseudogene TRBV3-2) with TRBJ2-1, with 8 bases fitting TRBD2. Germline V gene lookup returns CDR1 LGHDT and CDR2 YNNKEL (reference sequence). The CDR3 extends over 16 amino acids. The V segment lost 5 bases and the J segment 3 bases; nucleotides outside the gene matches: 9.